This TCR beta chain is drawn from a study of OX40 agonist ivuxolimab in advanced cancers. Study at large: Ivuxolimab is a fully human IgG2 antibody that activates OX40 (CD134). Mean age approximately 55 years, range roughly 23 to 79; around 80% male.

Sequenced by immunoSEQ multiplex PCR; TCRdb stores in-frame clones only, minus some. The table shows tens of thousands of clones, with approximately 94% occurring only once. Autoimmune disease history or systemic immunosuppression meant exclusion. CDR1 and CDR2 (germline): LNHDA, SQIVND (reference sequence). V dropped 8 bases and J dropped 0; count of bases not matched to a gene: 5. There are 17 residues in the CDR3. V gene TRBV19 combines with J gene TRBJ2-1, with 15 nucleotides matching TRBD2. The receptor was isolated from an adult with an advanced solid tumor such as melanoma, head and neck, liver or kidney cancer. The sequenced sample was CD4+ or CD8+ T cells sorted from blood, obtained in a trial of the OX40 agonist ivuxolimab. CDR3 sequence (DNA): TGTGCCAGTCGTGGGGGACTAGCGGGAGGCTCCTACAATGAGCAGTTCTTC. Protein product: CASRGGLAGGSYNEQFF.